This T cell receptor (beta chain) was captured by sequencing in a study of T cell responses to AZD1222 COVID-19 vaccine. In its sample, this clone was seen once. What it recognizes is unknown. The CDR3 length is 17 residues. Losses at the gene ends were 4 bases for V and 2 bases for J; bases not matched to a gene: 7. CDR1 is SGHTS, CDR2 YDEGEE, per germline. Overall study results and limits: Donor demographics were predominantly white British with a female majority; clonal diversity may be underestimated. Reportedly, nearly half the spike-specific TCRs target unmutated variant regions.

TCRdb's table, derived via immunoSEQ multiplex PCR, lists solely in-frame clones and lacks some. This table has 150,000 to 180,000 clones, around 85% appearing once. The genes are TRBV5-8 and TRBJ2-6, with 9 bases fitting TRBD1. The clonotype comes from an adult in good health. Source: peripheral blood, taken on day 0 of MenACWY control vaccination. The CDR3 DNA reads as TGTGCCAGCAGCACCGGGACAGGGAGTGCTGGGGCCAACGTCCTGACTTTC. It yields the protein CASSTGTGSAGANVLTF.